This T cell receptor (beta chain) was captured in a study of radiotherapy plus CTLA-4 blockade in lung cancer. Study details: Among patients, over 15% showed objective responses, and approximately 30% had disease control.

The V and J ends lost 0 bases and 2 bases respectively, with 7 bases between them. The CDR3 loop spans 13 amino acids. Per the germline V gene, CDR1 is GTSNPN and CDR2 is SVGIG (reference sequence). Generated by immunoSEQ multiplex PCR, the TCRdb table keeps only in-frame clones and is missing some. The sample holds tens of thousands of clones, around 79% seen once. Treatment of patients with chemo-refractory metastatic non-small-cell lung cancer consisted of focal radiation plus CTLA-4 blockade with ipilimumab. General study findings and limits: Early blood T cell clone changes and increased post-radiation serum interferon-beta were reportedly the strongest response predictors. Radiotherapy was combined with ipilimumab, and tumor-derived TCR clones then expanded in blood.

Turning to this clone: The target antigen is unknown.

The chain combines TRBV30 with TRBJ1-1; D unclear. The specimen was peripheral blood, collected from a patient treated with radiotherapy plus ipilimumab. This TCR was sampled from a human donor with non-small cell lung cancer who had a complete response to radiotherapy plus ipilimumab. CDR3: CAWSVHQNTEAFF. The CDR3 region has the DNA TGTGCCTGGAGTGTACATCAAAACACTGAAGCTTTCTTT.